This TCR beta chain comes out of a study of shared clonotypes between healthy human individuals. Study overall: Three CD4 naive, three CD4 memory, two CD8 naive and one CD8 memory plate were used per donor.

In germline, CDR1 is SQVTM, CDR2 ANQGSEA. V lost 2 bases to trimming and J lost 2 bases, with 10 bases between them. The CDR3 runs 15 residues. Everyone who donated was a Caucasian adult who lived in Nashville, Tennessee. Researchers partitioned CD4+ cells into CD45RA+ naive and CD45RA-negative memory subsets. Study observations and caveats: For naive CD4 cells, roughly 4.6% of clonotypes were shared across four donors.

On this clone itself: No antigen is known for it.

Profiled with immunoSEQ multiplex PCR; TCRdb holds only in-frame clones, not every one. The sample comprises about 1 million clones, approximately 80% of which are singletons, and approximately 0.56% rests with the top ten. Material: memory CD4+ T cells from PBMCs. The subset denotes: CD45RA-negative fraction. The V gene is TRBV29-1, the J gene TRBJ2-6; no reliable D call. The clonotype was recovered from a man aged 18 to 30 in good health. Some clones in this sample may be carry-over from other donors' samples. CDR3 bases: TGCAGCGTTGAACTCACGACAACTGGGGCCAACGTCCTGACTTTC. It specifies CSVELTTTGANVLTF.